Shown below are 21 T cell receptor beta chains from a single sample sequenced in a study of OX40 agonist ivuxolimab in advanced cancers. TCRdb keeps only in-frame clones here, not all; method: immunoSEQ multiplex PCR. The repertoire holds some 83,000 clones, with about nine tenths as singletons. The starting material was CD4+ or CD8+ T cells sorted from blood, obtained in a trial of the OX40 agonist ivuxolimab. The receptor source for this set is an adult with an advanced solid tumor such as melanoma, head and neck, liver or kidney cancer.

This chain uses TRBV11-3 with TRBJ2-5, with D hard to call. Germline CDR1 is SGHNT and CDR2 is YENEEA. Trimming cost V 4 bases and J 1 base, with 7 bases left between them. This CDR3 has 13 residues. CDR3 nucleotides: TGTGCCAGCAGCTCGTCAGGCCAAGAGACCCAGTACTTC. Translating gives CASSSSGQETQYF.

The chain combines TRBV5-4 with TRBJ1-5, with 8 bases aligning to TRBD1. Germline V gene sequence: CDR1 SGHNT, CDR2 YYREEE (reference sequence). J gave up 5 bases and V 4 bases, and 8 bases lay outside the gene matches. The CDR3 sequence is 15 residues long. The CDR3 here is CASSAGQGVDQPQHF. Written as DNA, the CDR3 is TGTGCCAGCAGCGCCGGACAGGGAGTAGATCAGCCCCAGCATTTT.

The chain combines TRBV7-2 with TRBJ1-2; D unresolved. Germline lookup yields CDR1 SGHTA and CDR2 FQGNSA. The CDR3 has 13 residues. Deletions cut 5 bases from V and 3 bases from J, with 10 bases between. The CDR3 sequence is CASSPTRDYGYTF. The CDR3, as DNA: TGTGCCAGCAGCCCGACGAGGGACTATGGCTACACCTTC.

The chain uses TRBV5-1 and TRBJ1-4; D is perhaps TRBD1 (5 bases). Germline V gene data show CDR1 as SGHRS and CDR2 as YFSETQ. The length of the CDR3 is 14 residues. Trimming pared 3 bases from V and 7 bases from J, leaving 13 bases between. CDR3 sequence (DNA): TGCGCCAGCAGCTGGGGGAGGGGCGGTGAAAAACTGTTTTTT. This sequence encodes CASSWGRGGEKLFF.

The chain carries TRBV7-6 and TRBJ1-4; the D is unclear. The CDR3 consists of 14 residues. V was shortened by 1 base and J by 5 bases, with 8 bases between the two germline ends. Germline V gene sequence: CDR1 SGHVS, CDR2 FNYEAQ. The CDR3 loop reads CASSLGPGNEKLFF. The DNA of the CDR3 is TGTGCCAGCAGCTTAGGCCCGGGGAATGAAAAACTGTTTTTT. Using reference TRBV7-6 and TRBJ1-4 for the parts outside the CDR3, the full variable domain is GAGVSQSPRYKVTKRGQDVALRCDPISGHVSLYWYRQALGQGPEFLTYFNYEAQQDKSGLPNDRFSAERPEGSISTLTIQRTEQRDSAMYRCASSLGPGNEKLFFGSGTQLSVL.

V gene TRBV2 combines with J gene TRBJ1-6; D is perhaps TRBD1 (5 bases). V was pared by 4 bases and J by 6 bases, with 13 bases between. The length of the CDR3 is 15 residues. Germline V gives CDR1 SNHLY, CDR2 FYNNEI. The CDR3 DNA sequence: TGTGCCAGCAGTGTGGGGGGGTCATCTAATTCACCCCTCCACTTT. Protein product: CASSVGGSSNSPLHF.

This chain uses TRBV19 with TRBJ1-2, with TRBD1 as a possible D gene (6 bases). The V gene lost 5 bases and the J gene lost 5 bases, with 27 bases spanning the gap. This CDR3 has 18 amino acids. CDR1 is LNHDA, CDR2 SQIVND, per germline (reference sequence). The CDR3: CASSENPVFEDSVYGYTF. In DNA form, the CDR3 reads TGTGCCAGTAGTGAAAACCCGGTTTTCGAGGACAGCGTTTATGGCTACACCTTC. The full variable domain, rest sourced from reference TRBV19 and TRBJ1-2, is DGGITQSPKYLFRKEGQNVTLSCEQNLNHDAMYWYRQDPGQGLRLIYYSQIVNDFQKGDIAEGYSVSREKKESFPLTVTSAQKNPTAFYLCASSENPVFEDSVYGYTFGSGTRLTVV.

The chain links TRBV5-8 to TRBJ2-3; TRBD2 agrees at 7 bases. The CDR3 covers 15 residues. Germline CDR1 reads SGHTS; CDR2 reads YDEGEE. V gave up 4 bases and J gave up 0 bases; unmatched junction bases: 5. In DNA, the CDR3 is TGTGCCAGCAGCCCTAGCGGTAAGAGCACAGATACGCAGTATTTT. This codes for CASSPSGKSTDTQYF.

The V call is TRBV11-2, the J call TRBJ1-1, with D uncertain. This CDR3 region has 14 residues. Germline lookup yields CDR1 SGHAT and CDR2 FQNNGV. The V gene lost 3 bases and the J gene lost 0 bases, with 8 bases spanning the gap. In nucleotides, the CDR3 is TGTGCCAGCAGCTTTAGCACTATGAACACTGAAGCTTTCTTT. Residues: CASSFSTMNTEAFF.

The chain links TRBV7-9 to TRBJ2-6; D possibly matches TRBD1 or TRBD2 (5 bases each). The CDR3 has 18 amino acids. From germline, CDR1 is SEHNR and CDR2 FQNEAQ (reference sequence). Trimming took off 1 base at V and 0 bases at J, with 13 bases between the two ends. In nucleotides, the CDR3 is TGTGCCAGCAGCTTAGTTTCCGGGACCAGCTCTGGGGCCAACGTCCTGACTTTC. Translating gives CASSLVSGTSSGANVLTF.

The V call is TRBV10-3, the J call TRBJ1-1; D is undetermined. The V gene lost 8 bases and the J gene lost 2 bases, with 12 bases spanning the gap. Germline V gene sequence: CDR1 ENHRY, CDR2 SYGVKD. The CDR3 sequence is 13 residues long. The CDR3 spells CAIVRVLNTEAFF. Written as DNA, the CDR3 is TGTGCCATCGTACGGGTACTTAACACTGAAGCTTTCTTT.

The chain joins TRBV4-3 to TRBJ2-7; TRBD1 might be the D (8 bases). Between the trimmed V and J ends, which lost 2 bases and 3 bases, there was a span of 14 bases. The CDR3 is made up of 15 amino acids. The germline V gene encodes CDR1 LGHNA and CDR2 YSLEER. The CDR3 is CASSQTTGGGYEQYF. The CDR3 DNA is TGCGCCAGCAGCCAAACTACAGGGGGGGGCTACGAGCAGTACTTC.

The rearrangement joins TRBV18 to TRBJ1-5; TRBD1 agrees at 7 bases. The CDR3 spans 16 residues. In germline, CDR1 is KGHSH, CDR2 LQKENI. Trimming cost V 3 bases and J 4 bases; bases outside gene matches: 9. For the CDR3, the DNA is TGTGCCAGCTCACCGCAACCTGGGACAGTGAATCAGCCCCAGCATTTT. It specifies CASSPQPGTVNQPQHF.

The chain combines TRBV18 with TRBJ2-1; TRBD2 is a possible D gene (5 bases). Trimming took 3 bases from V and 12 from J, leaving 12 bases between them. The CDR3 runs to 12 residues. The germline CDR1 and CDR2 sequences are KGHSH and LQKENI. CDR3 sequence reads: CASSPTGIGQFF. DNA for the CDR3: TGTGCCAGCTCACCGACCGGGATAGGGCAGTTCTTC.

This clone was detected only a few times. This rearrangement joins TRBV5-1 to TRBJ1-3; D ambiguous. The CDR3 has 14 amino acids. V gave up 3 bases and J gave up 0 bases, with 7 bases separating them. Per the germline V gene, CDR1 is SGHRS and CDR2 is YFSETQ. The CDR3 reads CASSSPFSGNTIYF. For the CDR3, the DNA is TGCGCCAGCAGCTCTCCTTTCTCTGGAAACACCATATATTTT.

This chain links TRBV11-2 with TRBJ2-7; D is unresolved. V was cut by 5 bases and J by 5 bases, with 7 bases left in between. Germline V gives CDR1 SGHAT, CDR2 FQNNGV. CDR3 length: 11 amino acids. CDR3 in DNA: TGTGCCAGCAGCCCCTACGACGAGCAGTACTTC. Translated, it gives CASSPYDEQYF.

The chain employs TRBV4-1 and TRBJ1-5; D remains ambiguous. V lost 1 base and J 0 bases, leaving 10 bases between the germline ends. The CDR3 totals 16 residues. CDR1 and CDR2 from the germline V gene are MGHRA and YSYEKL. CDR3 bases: TGCGCCAGCAGCCAAGTCACGGCCTCTAGCAATCAGCCCCAGCATTTT. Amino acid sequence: CASSQVTASSNQPQHF.

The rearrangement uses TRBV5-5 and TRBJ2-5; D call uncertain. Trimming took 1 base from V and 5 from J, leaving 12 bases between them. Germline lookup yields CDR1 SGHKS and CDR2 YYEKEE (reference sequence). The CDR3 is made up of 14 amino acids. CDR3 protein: CASSLISEAETQYF. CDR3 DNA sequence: TGTGCCAGCAGCTTGATTTCCGAAGCGGAGACCCAGTACTTC.

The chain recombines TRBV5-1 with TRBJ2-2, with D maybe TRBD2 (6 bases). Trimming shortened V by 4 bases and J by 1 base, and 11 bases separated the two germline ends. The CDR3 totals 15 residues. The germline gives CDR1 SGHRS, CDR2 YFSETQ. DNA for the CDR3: TGCGCCAGCAGCCCGGGGGAGCTGAACACCGGGGAGCTGTTTTTT. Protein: CASSPGELNTGELFF.

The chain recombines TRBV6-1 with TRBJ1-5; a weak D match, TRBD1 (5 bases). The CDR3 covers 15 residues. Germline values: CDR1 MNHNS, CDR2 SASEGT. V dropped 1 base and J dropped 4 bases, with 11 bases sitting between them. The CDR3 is CASSEVGTFNQPQHF. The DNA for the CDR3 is TGTGCCAGCAGTGAAGTAGGGACGTTTAATCAGCCCCAGCATTTT.

CDR3 loop: CASSPPVGGRDTQYF. The CDR3 DNA follows: TGTGCCAGCAGCCCCCCGGTTGGGGGACGAGATACGCAGTATTTT. V gene TRBV5-6 combines with J gene TRBJ2-3; either TRBD1 or TRBD2 may fit D (5 bases each). This CDR3 contains 15 residues. In germline, CDR1 is SGHDT, CDR2 YYEEEE. The V gene lost 4 bases and the J gene lost 5 bases, with 17 bases spanning the gap.